This T cell receptor (beta chain) derives from a study of identical twins. Study-wide results and caveats: Cross-sectional statistical analysis, not tracking of the same donors, underpinned the conclusions. Among out-of-frame alpha sequences shared by twins, low generation probability occurred in excess. Abundant cord blood beta clonotypes carried fewer insertions; memory repertoires showed none.

TCRdb itself ran the 5' RACE reads through MiXCR, one entry per CDR3 protein. Of roughly 630,000 distinct CDR3 sequences in the sample, about 7.1% were seen once. The trim removed 6 bases at V and 4 bases at J, leaving 10 bases unmatched. Germline V CDR1 and CDR2: MGHRA, YSYEKL. The CDR3 runs to 16 residues. For this clonotype: The target antigen is unknown.

These data also formed part of another study, on yellow fever vaccine responses in identical twins.

The receptor comes from a woman aged 18-29 years in good health. The chain carries TRBV4-1 and TRBJ2-2; 8 positions match TRBD2. The specimen sequenced was PBMCs. Here the CDR3 reads CASRLSPGGGTGELFF. CDR3 coding DNA: TGCGCCAGCAGGCTTTCCCCGGGGGGGGGCACCGGGGAGCTGTTTTTT.